A single sample is the source of the 9 T cell receptor beta chains below, sequenced in a study of CD8 T cells in Susac syndrome. After extraction with the RNeasy kit, roughly 0.5 to 1 ug of the RNA was reverse transcribed using random hexamers. MiXCR, applied by TCRdb to the immunoSEQ multiplex PCR reads, yields one record per CDR3 protein. The sample yields some 150,000 distinct CDR3 sequences, over 95% seen once. The sample comprised CD8+ T cells from PBMCs. The receptors originated from a human donor with multiple sclerosis.

V usage is TRBV7-9 and J usage is TRBJ2-4; a weak D match, TRBD2 (6 bases). The CDR3 runs 15 residues. The germline V and J ends were trimmed by 4 bases and 5 bases, with 15 bases remaining between them. CDR1 and CDR2 from the germline V gene are SEHNR and FQNEAQ (reference sequence). CDR3 coding DNA: TGTGCCAGCAGCTCCTCACCTAGCGAACAAAACATTCAGTACTTC. It yields the protein CASSSSPSEQNIQYF.

The chain employs TRBV15 and TRBJ1-6; 7 positions match TRBD1. Trimming took 6 bases from V and 7 from J; bases not matched to a gene: 0. This CDR3 has 12 residues. Germline V gene lookup returns CDR1 LNHNV and CDR2 YYDKDF (reference sequence). CDR3: CATRTGNSPLHF. The CDR3 DNA is TGTGCCACCAGGACAGGGAATTCACCCCTCCACTTT.

V is TRBV7-8 and J is TRBJ2-5, with 8 nucleotides matching TRBD2. Germline values: CDR1 SGHVS, CDR2 FQNEAQ. This CDR3 comprises 16 residues. The V and J ends lost 7 bases and 5 bases, in that order; junction bases with no gene match: 15. CDR3 residues: CASTRKSAGGRETQYF. In nucleotides, the CDR3 is TGTGCCAGCACCCGTAAATCTGCGGGGGGTAGGGAGACCCAGTACTTC.

This clonotype showed up just once. The chain joins TRBV15 to TRBJ2-7, with a weak D call TRBD2 (5 bases). Per germline, CDR1 LNHNV and CDR2 YYDKDF (reference sequence). With 3 bases removed from V and 3 bases from J, the gap between germline ends came to 12 bases. The CDR3 covers 14 residues. The CDR3 bases are TGTGCCACCAGCAGCGAACTAGTAAGCTACGAGCAGTACTTC. Translation gives CATSSELVSYEQYF.

In its sample, this clonotype was seen once. The CDR3 reads CAIQVDYEQYF. The CDR3 coding sequence is TGTGCCATCCAGGTTGACTACGAGCAGTACTTC. The rearrangement uses TRBV7-9 and TRBJ2-7, with D unresolved. V lost 10 bases to trimming and J lost 3 bases, with 10 bases between them. The CDR3 covers 11 residues. Germline V gives CDR1 SEHNR, CDR2 FQNEAQ (reference sequence).

This chain uses TRBV7-9 with TRBJ1-1; D gene uncertain. The ends were cut back, 4 bases at V and 3 bases at J, with 12 bases in the middle. CDR3 length equals 14 residues. Germline CDR1 reads SEHNR; CDR2 reads FQNEAQ (reference sequence). CDR3: CASSSVDGDTEAFF. As DNA, the CDR3 is TGTGCCAGCAGCTCCGTCGACGGGGACACTGAAGCTTTCTTT.

The chain is built from TRBV14 and TRBJ1-2, with unresolved D. Trimming shortened V by 0 bases and J by 8 bases, and 16 bases separated the two germline ends. This CDR3 has 15 amino acids. CDR1 and CDR2 (germline): SGHDN, FVKESK. CDR3 DNA: TGTGCCAGCAGCCAAGACCTGATCTTCGATGTCGGCTACACCTTC. This sequence encodes CASSQDLIFDVGYTF. The variable domain in full, completed from reference TRBV14 and TRBJ1-2, reads EAGVTQFPSHSVIEKGQTVTLRCDPISGHDNLYWYRRVMGKEIKFLLHFVKESKQDESGMPNNRFLAERTGGTYSTLKVQPAELEDSGVYFCASSQDLIFDVGYTFGSGTRLTVV.

This clonotype occurred once. The V call is TRBV4-2, the J call TRBJ2-6; either TRBD1 or TRBD2 may fit D (6 bases each). The CDR3 totals 16 residues. V was cut by 0 bases and J by 2 bases, with 8 bases left in between. The germline V gene has CDR1 LGHNA and CDR2 YNFKEQ. CDR3 sequence (DNA): TGTGCCAGCAGCCAAGAGAGGGGGGCTGGGGCCAACGTCCTGACTTTC. The encoded protein is CASSQERGAGANVLTF.

The rearrangement links TRBV20-1 to TRBJ2-7; TRBD1 matches 9 bases. V shed 3 bases, J shed 2 bases, and the junction held 11 bases outside the gene matches. CDR1 is DFQATT, CDR2 SNEGSKA, per germline (reference sequence). This CDR3 is 16 amino acids long. CDR3 loop: CSAREQGAEITYEQYF. In DNA form, the CDR3 reads TGCAGTGCTAGGGAACAGGGGGCCGAAATTACCTACGAGCAGTACTTC.